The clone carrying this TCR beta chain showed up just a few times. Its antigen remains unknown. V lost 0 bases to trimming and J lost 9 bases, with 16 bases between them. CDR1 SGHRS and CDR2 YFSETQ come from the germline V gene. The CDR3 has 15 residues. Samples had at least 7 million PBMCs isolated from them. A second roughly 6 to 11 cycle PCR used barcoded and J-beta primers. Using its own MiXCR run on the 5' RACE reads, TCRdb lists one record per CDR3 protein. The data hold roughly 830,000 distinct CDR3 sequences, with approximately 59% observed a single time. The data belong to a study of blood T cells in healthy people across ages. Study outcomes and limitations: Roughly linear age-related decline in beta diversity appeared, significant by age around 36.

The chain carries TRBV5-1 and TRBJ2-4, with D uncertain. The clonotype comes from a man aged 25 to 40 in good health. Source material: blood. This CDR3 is CASSLDAGTTGIQYF. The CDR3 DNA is TGCGCCAGCAGCTTGGACGCAGGAACTACGGGCATTCAGTACTTC.